The 26 T cell receptor beta chains given below trace back to one sample, sequenced in a study of T cell changes during pregnancy in multiple sclerosis. This table comes from immunoSEQ multiplex PCR, and its TCRdb copy is limited to in-frame clones, with some not included. This table holds more than 40,000 clones, under 95% found once. The starting material was CD4+ T cells from peripheral blood mononuclear cells, obtained in the second trimester of pregnancy. All receptors come from a female donor with multiple sclerosis, enrolled in a pregnancy study.

This chain links TRBV5-6 with TRBJ1-2, with D unresolved. Per the germline V gene, CDR1 is SGHDT and CDR2 is YYEEEE. V was pared by 3 bases and J by 9 bases, with 18 bases between. This CDR3 is 14 amino acids long. The CDR3 sequence is CASSSYPLQSSYTF. For the CDR3, the DNA is TGTGCCAGCAGCTCCTATCCGTTACAGTCAAGCTACACCTTC.

The chain links TRBV11-1 to TRBJ1-1; D perhaps matches TRBD1 (6 bases). This CDR3 is built from 13 residues. The germline V and J ends were trimmed by 7 bases and 1 base, with 10 bases remaining between them. The germline V gene has CDR1 SGHAT and CDR2 FQDESV (reference sequence). CDR3 residues: CASTKTGNTEAFF. The CDR3, as DNA: TGTGCCAGCACCAAGACAGGGAACACTGAAGCTTTCTTT. Drawing the rest from reference TRBV11-1 and TRBJ1-1, the complete variable domain is EAEVAQSPRYKITEKSQAVAFWCDPISGHATLYWYRQILGQGPELLVQFQDESVVDDSQLPKDRFSAERLKGVDSTLKIQPAELGDSAMYLCASTKTGNTEAFFGQGTRLTVV.

The gene calls are TRBV7-6 and TRBJ2-2; D remains unclear. Trimming stripped 5 bases from V and 4 bases from J, with 11 bases between. CDR3 size: 14 residues. The V gene's germline CDR1 is SGHVS and CDR2 FNYEAQ. This CDR3 is CASSAESGTGELFF. The CDR3, as DNA: TGTGCCAGCAGCGCCGAATCCGGCACCGGGGAGCTGTTTTTT.

This rearrangement joins TRBV9 to TRBJ2-1; 11 bases match TRBD2. The germline gives CDR1 SGDLS, CDR2 YYNGEE. J lost 10 bases, V lost 0 bases, and 6 bases had no gene match. This CDR3 contains 15 residues. CDR3 DNA sequence: TGTGCCAGCAGCGTAGTTTCTAGCGGGGGGCGGGAGCAGTTCTTC. The encoded protein is CASSVVSSGGREQFF.

The chain has TRBV7-3 and TRBJ1-1; D might be TRBD1 (5 bases). CDR3 size: 14 residues. V lost 2 bases and J lost 1, with 8 bases in between. CDR1 is SGHTA, CDR2 FQGTGA, per germline. The CDR3 sequence is CASSLVGGNTEAFF. The CDR3 nucleotides are TGTGCCAGCAGCTTAGTGGGGGGGAACACTGAAGCTTTCTTT.

V and J are TRBV2 and TRBJ2-2; TRBD1 is a possible D gene (6 bases). The germline CDR1 and CDR2 sequences are SNHLY and FYNNEI. The CDR3 is 16 residues long. V shed 6 bases and J shed 1 base, with 15 bases lying between them. CDR3 residues: CASRPGQGMNTGELFF. CDR3 DNA: TGTGCCAGCAGACCCGGGCAGGGGATGAACACCGGGGAGCTGTTTTTT. Using reference TRBV2 and TRBJ2-2 for the parts outside the CDR3, the full variable domain is EPEVTQTPSHQVTQMGQEVILRCVPISNHLYFYWYRQILGQKVEFLVSFYNNEISEKSEIFDDQFSVERPDGSNFTLKIRSTKLEDSAMYFCASRPGQGMNTGELFFGEGSRLTVL.

This clone was seen only a few times. The chain uses TRBV30 and TRBJ1-1; D is possibly TRBD1 (6 bases). Per the germline V gene, CDR1 is GTSNPN and CDR2 is SVGIG (reference sequence). V was pared by 7 bases and J by 1 base, with 13 bases between. CDR3 length equals 13 residues. The CDR3 is CASALQGNTEAFF. The CDR3 nucleotides are TGTGCCTCGGCCCTACAGGGGAACACTGAAGCTTTCTTT.

V gene TRBV6-5 combines with J gene TRBJ1-1; D not certain. Germline CDR1 MNHEY, CDR2 SVGAGI. The CDR3 has 14 residues. V was clipped by 2 bases and J by 6 bases, with 13 bases between them. The chain's CDR3 is CASSYGRGYAEAFF. Written as DNA, the CDR3 is TGTGCCAGCAGTTACGGCAGAGGGTACGCTGAAGCTTTCTTT.

Here the CDR3 reads CASSTPGASGGSSTDTQYF. The CDR3 DNA follows: TGTGCCAGCAGCACCCCAGGGGCTAGCGGGGGGTCTAGCACAGATACGCAGTATTTT. The rearrangement joins TRBV28 to TRBJ2-3; 11 nucleotides match TRBD2. The CDR3 is made up of 19 amino acids. Germline lookup yields CDR1 MDHEN and CDR2 SYDVKM. With 6 bases clipped from V and 0 bases from J, the junction kept 14 bases outside the gene matches.

The gene calls are TRBV19 and TRBJ2-7; tentatively, D is TRBD2 (6 bases). CDR3 length: 13 amino acids. CDR1 LNHDA and CDR2 SQIVND come from the germline V gene (reference sequence). V was trimmed by 6 bases and J by 2 bases, leaving 11 bases between them. DNA for the CDR3: TGTGCCAGTAGGGCCGGGAGAGCCTACGAGCAGTACTTC. It translates to CASRAGRAYEQYF.

This chain uses TRBV7-9 with TRBJ2-5, with D uncertain. Germline-derived CDR1 and CDR2 are SEHNR and FQNEAQ (reference sequence). This CDR3 spans 13 amino acids. Trimming removed 1 base from V and 5 bases from J, with 8 bases in between. In nucleotides, the CDR3 is TGTGCCAGCAGCTTAGTCGGTTTTGAGACCCAGTACTTC. Its translation is CASSLVGFETQYF. The complete variable domain, with remaining parts taken from reference TRBV7-9 and TRBJ2-5, reads DTGVSQNPRHKITKRGQNVTFRCDPISEHNRLYWYRQTLGQGPEFLTYFQNEAQLEKSRLLSDRFSAERPKGSFSTLEIQRTEQGDSAMYLCASSLVGFETQYFGPGTRLLVL.

This clone was observed once. The rearrangement links TRBV6-1 to TRBJ2-4; D remains unclear. Trimming removed 2 bases at V and 6 bases at J, with 5 bases between. The CDR3 totals 12 residues. Per the germline V gene, CDR1 is MNHNS and CDR2 is SASEGT. The CDR3 protein is CASSERVNIQYF. In DNA form, the CDR3 reads TGTGCCAGCAGTGAACGAGTAAACATTCAGTACTTC.

CDR3 sequence (DNA): TGTGCCAGCAGTTTTGGACAGGGAAGGGTTGAGACCGGGGAGCTGTTTTTT. Translating it yields CASSFGQGRVETGELFF. This chain uses TRBV27 with TRBJ2-2; 8 nucleotides match TRBD1. This CDR3 is 17 amino acids long. The V and J ends lost 3 bases and 5 bases, in that order; junction bases with no gene match: 11. Germline loops: CDR1 MNHEY, CDR2 SMNVEV (reference sequence).

The CDR3 coding sequence is TGTGCCAGCAGCCCTAAAAACGGGGGAGATTCACCCCTCCACTTT. Its translation: CASSPKNGGDSPLHF. The rearrangement links TRBV7-3 to TRBJ1-6, with D possibly matching TRBD1 (5 bases). Between the trimmed V and J ends, which lost 5 bases and 8 bases, there was a span of 16 bases. Germline values: CDR1 SGHTA, CDR2 FQGTGA. The CDR3 consists of 15 residues.

V is TRBV5-6 and J is TRBJ2-3; 8 nucleotides agree with TRBD2. Trimming removed 4 bases from V and 6 bases from J; junction bases left unmatched: 10. The germline gives CDR1 SGHDT, CDR2 YYEEEE. The CDR3 runs to 15 residues. Here the CDR3 DNA reads TGTGCCAGCAGCCTTACTAGCGGCCTGGCGGATACGCAGTATTTT. This sequence encodes CASSLTSGLADTQYF.

This rearrangement joins TRBV19 to TRBJ2-3, with 13 bases lining up with TRBD2. From germline, CDR1 is LNHDA and CDR2 SQIVND (reference sequence). This CDR3 is 18 amino acids long. J was trimmed by 0 bases and V by 6 bases; bases with no gene match: 9. This CDR3 reads CASSHPTSGGLSTDTQYF. CDR3 nucleotides: TGTGCCAGTAGCCACCCGACTAGCGGGGGGCTTAGCACAGATACGCAGTATTTT.

This clone was observed a handful of times. This chain uses TRBV19 with TRBJ1-2; D uncertain. CDR1 is LNHDA, CDR2 SQIVND, per germline (reference sequence). The CDR3 length is 12 residues. V lost 7 bases to trimming and J lost 1 base, with 7 bases between them. In DNA, the CDR3 is TGTGCCAGTAAAACAGTTAACTATGGCTACACCTTC. This sequence encodes CASKTVNYGYTF.

The V and J genes are TRBV10-3 and TRBJ2-2; 8 nucleotides align to TRBD2. Losses at the gene ends were 3 bases for V and 6 bases for J; bases not matched to a gene: 3. CDR1 is ENHRY and CDR2 is SYGVKD in the germline V gene. The CDR3 loop spans 14 amino acids. In DNA, the CDR3 is TGTGCCATCAGTGAACTAGCGGAAGCCGGGGAGCTGTTTTTT. Its protein product is CAISELAEAGELFF.

The rearrangement links TRBV25-1 to TRBJ1-6, with 8 bases matching TRBD1. Germline CDR1 and CDR2: MGHDK and SYGVNS. The trim removed 7 bases at V and 0 bases at J, leaving 2 bases unmatched. CDR3 size: 15 residues. The CDR3 region has the DNA TGTGCCAGCACCGGACAGGGCTCCTATAATTCACCCCTCCACTTT. Translating it yields CASTGQGSYNSPLHF.

CDR3 sequence: CASSLAADSYGYTF. The CDR3, as DNA: TGTGCCAGCAGCTTAGCGGCAGACTCCTATGGCTACACCTTC. The chain joins TRBV7-9 to TRBJ1-2; D not resolved. This CDR3 comprises 14 residues. CDR1 SEHNR and CDR2 FQNEAQ come from the germline V gene (reference sequence). V lost 0 bases, J lost 4 bases, and 9 bases lay in between.

V is TRBV5-6 and J is TRBJ1-1; possible D gene TRBD1, 5 bases. The CDR3 has 17 residues. Trimming removed 0 bases from V and 0 bases from J, with 15 bases in between. In germline, CDR1 is SGHDT, CDR2 YYEEEE. As DNA, the CDR3 is TGTGCCAGCAGCTTGGGTCGGGGGATGGCAATGAACACTGAAGCTTTCTTT. It specifies CASSLGRGMAMNTEAFF. Full variable domain (outside the CDR3, taken from reference TRBV5-6 and TRBJ1-1): DAGVTQSPTHLIKTRGQQVTLRCSPKSGHDTVSWYQQALGQGPQFIFQYYEEEERQRGNFPDRFSGHQFPNYSSELNVNALLLGDSALYLCASSLGRGMAMNTEAFFGQGTRLTVV.

The chain links TRBV9 to TRBJ1-3; 8 bases are a match to TRBD1. Losses at the gene ends were 4 bases for V and 1 base for J; bases not matched to a gene: 4. The germline V gene has CDR1 SGDLS and CDR2 YYNGEE. The length of the CDR3 is 15 residues. CDR3 bases: TGTGCCAGCAGCCAGGGGGCTCGGTCTGGAAACACCATATATTTT. This codes for CASSQGARSGNTIYF.

V gene TRBV7-3 combines with J gene TRBJ1-1; 10 bases are shared with TRBD1. The V gene end was trimmed by 5 bases and the J gene end by 6 bases; junction bases not matched to a gene: 9. Germline V lookup: CDR1 SGHTA, CDR2 FQGTGA. The CDR3 sequence is 15 residues long. CDR3 region: CASSLRTGGTAEAFF. The CDR3 DNA follows: TGTGCCAGCAGCCTGCGGACAGGGGGTACCGCTGAAGCTTTCTTT.

This chain links TRBV5-1 with TRBJ2-1; 16 positions agree with TRBD2. The CDR3 consists of 18 residues. Germline assignment: CDR1 SGHRS and CDR2 YFSETQ. V was pared by 0 bases and J by 3 bases, with 3 bases of the junction left unmatched. Here the CDR3 DNA reads TGCGCCAGCAGCTTGGCGGGACTAGCGGGGGGGCACTACAATGAGCAGTTCTTC. This codes for CASSLAGLAGGHYNEQFF.

The chain employs TRBV7-3 and TRBJ1-5, with D possibly matching TRBD1 (5 bases). Germline assignment: CDR1 SGHTA and CDR2 FQGTGA. Trimming shortened V by 5 bases and J by 4 bases, and 12 bases separated the two germline ends. The CDR3 runs 14 residues. CDR3 in DNA: TGTGCCAGCAGCCAGTCCGGGGGGAATCAGCCCCAGCATTTT. Translating gives CASSQSGGNQPQHF.

The genes are TRBV7-2 and TRBJ1-2, with D unclear. The CDR3 loop spans 14 amino acids. CDR1 SGHTA and CDR2 FQGNSA come from the germline V gene. V shed 0 bases and J shed 8 bases, with 13 bases lying between them. The DNA of the CDR3 is TGTGCCAGCAGCTTAGCTCACATCCGTCAGGGCTACACCTTC. Encoded protein: CASSLAHIRQGYTF.